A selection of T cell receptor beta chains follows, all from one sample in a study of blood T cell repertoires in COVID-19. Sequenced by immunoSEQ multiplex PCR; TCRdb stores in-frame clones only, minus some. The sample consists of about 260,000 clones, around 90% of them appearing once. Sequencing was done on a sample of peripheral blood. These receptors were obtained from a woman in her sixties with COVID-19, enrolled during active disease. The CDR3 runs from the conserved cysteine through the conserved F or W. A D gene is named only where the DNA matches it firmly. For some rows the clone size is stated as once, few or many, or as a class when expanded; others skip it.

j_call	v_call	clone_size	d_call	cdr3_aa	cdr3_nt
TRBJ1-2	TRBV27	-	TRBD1	CASSFYGGTGFNYGYTF	TGTGCCAGCAGTTTTTACGGGGGGACAGGGTTTAACTATGGCTACACCTTC
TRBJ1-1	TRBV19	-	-	CASSIQGGNTEAFF	TGTGCCAGTAGTATTCAGGGCGGGAACACTGAAGCTTTCTTT
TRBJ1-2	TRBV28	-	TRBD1	CASTNHRTGGYGYTF	TGTGCCAGCACCAACCACCGGACAGGGGGCTATGGCTACACCTTC
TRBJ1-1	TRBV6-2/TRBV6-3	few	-	CASSLMNTEAFF	TGTGCCAGCAGTTTAATGAACACTGAAGCTTTCTTT
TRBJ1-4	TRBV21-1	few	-	CASSTCGNEKLFF	TGTGCCAGCAGCACCTGTGGCAATGAAAAACTGTTTTTT
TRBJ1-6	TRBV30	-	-	CAWNQGTGNNSPLHF	TGTGCCTGGAATCAGGGAACAGGGAATAATTCACCCCTCCACTTT
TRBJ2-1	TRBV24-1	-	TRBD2	CATGAWSGGNEQFF	TGTGCCACCGGGGCGTGGTCGGGGGGCAATGAGCAGTTCTTC
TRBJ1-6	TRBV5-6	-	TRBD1	CASSSDRVDSPLHF	TGTGCCAGCAGTTCCGACAGGGTAGATTCACCCCTCCACTTT
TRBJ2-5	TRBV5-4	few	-	CASSFGIRMETQYF	TGTGCCAGCAGCTTCGGGATTCGCATGGAGACCCAGTACTTC
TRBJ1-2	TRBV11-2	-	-	CASSLVPGANYGYTF	TGTGCCAGCAGCTTAGTTCCAGGGGCTAACTATGGCTACACCTTC
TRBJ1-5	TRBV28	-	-	CASRPGTSLYSNQPQHF	TGTGCCAGCAGACCCGGGACATCGTTATATAGCAATCAGCCCCAGCATTTT
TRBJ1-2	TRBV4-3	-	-	CASSQDLGATYGYTF	TGCGCCAGCAGCCAAGATTTGGGGGCGACCTATGGCTACACCTTC
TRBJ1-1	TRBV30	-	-	CAWTPGRGGTEAFF	TGTGCCTGGACCCCAGGCCGGGGGGGCACTGAAGCTTTCTTT
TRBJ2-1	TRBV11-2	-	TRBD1	CASSLGTGTLSYNEQFF	TGTGCCAGCAGCTTAGGGACAGGGACTCTCTCCTACAATGAGCAGTTCTTC
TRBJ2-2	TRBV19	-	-	CASSNFGETGELFF	TGTGCCAGTAGTAACTTCGGGGAAACCGGGGAGCTGTTTTTT
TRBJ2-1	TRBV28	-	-	CASSQTGAYNEQFF	TGTGCCAGCAGTCAGACAGGCGCCTACAATGAGCAGTTCTTC
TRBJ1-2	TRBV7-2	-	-	CASSTYRVDYGYTF	TGTGCCAGCAGCACTTACAGGGTAGACTATGGCTACACCTTC
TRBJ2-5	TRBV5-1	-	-	CASSGAGSGWKETQYF	TGCGCCAGCAGCGGGGCTGGATCCGGTTGGAAAGAGACCCAGTACTTC
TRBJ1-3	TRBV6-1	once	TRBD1	CASSAGAGGYYSSGNTIYF	TGTGCCAGCAGTGCAGGGGCAGGGGGCTACTACAGCTCTGGAAACACCATATATTTT
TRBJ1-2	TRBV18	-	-	CASSGVQVYGYTF	TGTGCCAGCTCCGGGGTACAAGTTTATGGCTACACCTTC
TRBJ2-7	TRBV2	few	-	CASSGDGLYEQYF	TGTGCCAGCAGTGGGGACGGACTATACGAGCAGTACTTC
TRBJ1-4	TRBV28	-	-	CASSLGGAAKLFF	TGTGCCAGCAGTTTAGGGGGCGCGGCAAAACTGTTTTTT
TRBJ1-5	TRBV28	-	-	CASSIGGAQGRNQPQHF	TGTGCCAGCAGCATTGGGGGGGCCCAGGGTCGTAATCAGCCCCAGCATTTT
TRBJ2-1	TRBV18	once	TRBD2	CASSPAGVTYNEQFF	TGTGCCAGCTCACCGGCGGGGGTAACCTACAATGAGCAGTTCTTC
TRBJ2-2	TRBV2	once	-	CASSDRGGTGELFF	TGTGCCAGCAGTGATAGGGGGGGCACCGGGGAGCTGTTTTTT
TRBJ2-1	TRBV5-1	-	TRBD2	CASRVELAGGYEQFF	TGCGCCAGCAGGGTCGAACTAGCGGGAGGGTATGAGCAGTTCTTC
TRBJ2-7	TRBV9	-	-	CASSVGLEARYEQYF	TGTGCCAGCAGCGTAGGGCTAGAAGCCCGCTACGAGCAGTACTTC
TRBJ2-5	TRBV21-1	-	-	CASSNPSGARETQYF	TGTGCCAGCAGCAATCCCTCAGGGGCTCGGGAGACCCAGTACTTC
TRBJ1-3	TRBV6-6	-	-	CASSNTGDRGNTIYF	TGTGCCAGCAGCAACACAGGTGACCGTGGAAACACCATATATTTT
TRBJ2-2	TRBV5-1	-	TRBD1	CASSLDRGDTGELFF	TGCGCCAGCAGCTTAGACAGGGGGGACACCGGGGAGCTGTTTTTT
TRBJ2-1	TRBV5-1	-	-	CASSSQGQGEQFF	TGCGCCAGCAGCAGTCAGGGGCAGGGTGAGCAGTTCTTC
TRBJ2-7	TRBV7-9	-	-	CASSLVRGLSYEQYF	TGTGCCAGCAGCTTAGTCAGGGGATTGTCCTACGAGCAGTACTTC
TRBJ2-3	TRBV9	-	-	CASSPRGGTDTQYF	TGTGCCAGCAGCCCTCGCGGGGGCACAGATACGCAGTATTTT
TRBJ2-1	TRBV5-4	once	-	CASSLDGYNEQFF	TGTGCCAGCAGCCTGGACGGGTACAATGAGCAGTTCTTC
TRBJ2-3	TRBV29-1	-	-	CSVDGQVDTDTQYF	TGCAGCGTTGACGGTCAGGTCGACACAGATACGCAGTATTTT
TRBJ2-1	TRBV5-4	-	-	CASSLAKTYNEQFF	TGTGCCAGCAGCTTGGCGAAGACATACAATGAGCAGTTCTTC
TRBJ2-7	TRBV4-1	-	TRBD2	CASSQEVTPGLARTYEQYF	TGCGCCAGCAGCCAAGAGGTGACTCCGGGACTAGCGAGAACCTACGAGCAGTACTTC
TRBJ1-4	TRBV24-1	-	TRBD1	CATSDSGTGEEEKLFF	TGTGCCACCAGTGACAGCGGGACAGGAGAGGAAGAAAAACTGTTTTTT
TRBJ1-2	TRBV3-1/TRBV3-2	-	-	CASSQGADGGGYGYTF	TGTGCCAGCAGCCAAGGGGCCGACGGGGGAGGCTATGGCTACACCTTC
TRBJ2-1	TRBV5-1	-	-	CASTSSSGLTYNEQFF	TGCGCCAGCACGTCGAGTAGCGGACTCACCTACAATGAGCAGTTCTTC
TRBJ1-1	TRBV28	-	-	CASSRLYEAFF	TGTGCCAGCAGTCGACTGTACGAAGCTTTCTTT
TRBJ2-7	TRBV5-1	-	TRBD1	CASSAEQGLHEQYF	TGCGCCAGCAGCGCCGAACAGGGGCTCCACGAGCAGTACTTC
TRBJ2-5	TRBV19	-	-	CASSRGQETQYF	TGTGCCAGTAGCAGGGGCCAAGAGACCCAGTACTTC
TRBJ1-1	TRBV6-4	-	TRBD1	CASRAETGGLNTEAFF	TGTGCCAGCAGGGCGGAGACAGGGGGATTGAACACTGAAGCTTTCTTT
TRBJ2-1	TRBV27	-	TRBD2	CASSSGRANEQFF	TGTGCCAGTAGTAGCGGGAGAGCCAATGAGCAGTTCTTC
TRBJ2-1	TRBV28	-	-	CASNTIANSYNEQFF	TGTGCCAGCAATACCATAGCGAACTCCTACAATGAGCAGTTCTTC